The entry below describes one TCR beta chain. Its antigen is unknown. The record originates from a study of T cell responses to AZD1222 COVID-19 vaccine. Across the study: Both about-4-week and about-12-week second-dose recipients were combined. Findings of the study overall: Samples come after the peak T cell response, not at day 14. Among vaccine-associated CD4 TCRs, coverage spanned spike, with dominance at 160-218 and 743-854. Baseline antibody screening turned up just a handful of seropositive AZD1222 recipients.

Assay: immunoSEQ multiplex PCR; the TCRdb copy retains only in-frame clones and omits some. The sample lists 85,000 to 100,000 clones; 70% to 90% were seen once. Germline-derived CDR1 and CDR2 are LGHNT and FRNRAP. This CDR3 has 16 residues. The trim removed 5 bases at V and 7 bases at J, leaving 13 bases unmatched. The clonotype originates from an adult in good health. The chain combines TRBV12-5 with TRBJ2-2; TRBD2 aligns across 7 bases. The specimen comprised peripheral blood, sampled on day 0 of AZD1222 vaccination. The CDR3 DNA sequence: TGTGCTAGTGGTCCCGGGGGGTCCAGTTTCGTCGGGGAGCTGTTTTTT. The encoded protein is CASGPGGSSFVGELFF.